These 29 T cell receptor beta chains came from one sample sequenced in a study of blood T cells in healthy people across ages. A J-beta primer mix and a sample-barcoded 5' primer were used in a second PCR of roughly 7 to 12 cycles. Using its own MiXCR run on the 5' RACE reads, TCRdb lists one record per CDR3 protein. The sample carries some 800,000 distinct CDR3 sequences, 20% to 25% recorded once. These data also formed part of another study, on T cells of mothers and their children.

Sequencing was performed on blood. These receptors all stem from a boy aged 10-17 years in good health.

In this sample, this clonotype turned up a few times. The chain has TRBV29-1 and TRBJ1-1, with D uncertain. The CDR3 runs to 16 residues. Trimming took 0 bases from V and 5 from J, leaving 19 bases between them. CDR1 SQVTM and CDR2 ANQGSEA come from the germline V gene. For the CDR3, the DNA is TGCAGCGTTGAAGATCTCCGGACCTTGGTATCGACTGAAGCTTTCTTT. Amino acids: CSVEDLRTLVSTEAFF.

The chain uses TRBV7-2 and TRBJ1-1; D gene ambiguous. There are 15 residues in the CDR3. The V end lost 1 base, the J end lost 7 bases, and 16 bases lay between the germline ends. Germline V gives CDR1 SGHTA, CDR2 FQGNSA. The CDR3 DNA reads as TGTGCCAGCAGCTTAGAAGTTTTTCCAGTTATTGAAGCTTTCTTT. Translation gives CASSLEVFPVIEAFF.

This clonotype was seen only a few times. The rearrangement joins TRBV4-3 to TRBJ2-5; a weak D match, TRBD2 (5 bases). The end of the DNA is better explained by TRBJ2-7, so the J call may be wrong. The CDR3 covers 15 residues. Germline assignment: CDR1 LGHNA and CDR2 YSLEER. In DNA, the CDR3 is TGCGCCAGCAGCCAAACCGAGGGCCGAATCTACGAGCAGTACTTC. Translated, it gives CASSQTEGRIYEQYF.

The sample holds a few counts of this clonotype. This chain links TRBV21-1 with TRBJ1-2. TRBV21-1 is annotated as a pseudogene. The CDR3 contains 14 residues. CDR3 nucleotides: TGTGCCAGCAGCAAATATTCAGCGATCTATGGCTACACCTTC. The encoded protein is CASSKYSAIYGYTF.

The V and J genes are TRBV4-3 and TRBJ2-3; 7 bases map to TRBD1. Germline V gives CDR1 LGHNA, CDR2 YSLEER. Unmatched junction bases numbered 3, after V lost 1 base and J lost 2 bases. The CDR3 is made up of 15 amino acids. CDR3 bases: TGCGCCAGCAGCCAAGGGGGACAGCACACAGATACGCAGTATTTT. Translated: CASSQGGQHTDTQYF.

This chain connects TRBV29-1 to TRBJ1-1; D unclear. The CDR3 runs 13 residues. V was pared by 7 bases and J by 0 bases, with 12 bases between. From germline, CDR1 is SQVTM and CDR2 ANQGSEA. The CDR3 loop reads CSAYDGLNTEAFF. The DNA for the CDR3 is TGCAGCGCCTACGACGGGTTGAACACTGAAGCTTTCTTT. The full variable domain, its missing parts supplied by reference TRBV29-1 and TRBJ1-1, is SAVISQKPSRDICQRGTSLTIQCQVDSQVTMMFWYRQQPGQSLTLIATANQGSEATYESGFVIDKFPISRPNLTFSTLTVSNMSPEDSSIYLCSAYDGLNTEAFFGQGTRLTVV.

In this sample, this clonotype turned up a few times. The chain is built from TRBV20-1 and TRBJ2-2; 8 positions match TRBD2. Germline V CDR1 and CDR2: DFQATT, SNEGSKA (reference sequence). Losses at the gene ends were 1 base for V and 4 bases for J; bases not matched to a gene: 5. There are 15 residues in the CDR3. CDR3 nucleotides: TGCAGTGCTAGAGCGGGAGGGCCGCGCACCGGGGAGCTGTTTTTT. Translating it yields CSARAGGPRTGELFF.

Only a few counts were recorded for this clonotype. The chain links TRBV15 to TRBJ1-3; 8 bases agree with TRBD1. The CDR3 is 15 residues long. V gave up 4 bases and J gave up 2 bases; unmatched junction bases: 4. Germline V gene data show CDR1 as LNHNV and CDR2 as YYDKDF (reference sequence). The CDR3 nucleotides are TGTGCCACCAGCACCCAGACAGGGGCTGGAAACACCATATATTTT. Translating it yields CATSTQTGAGNTIYF.

The genes are TRBV15 and TRBJ1-4, with TRBD1 identical over 8 bases. Germline V lookup: CDR1 LNHNV, CDR2 YYDKDF (reference sequence). CDR3 length: 15 amino acids. The trim removed 1 base at V and 3 bases at J, leaving 1 base unmatched. The DNA for the CDR3 is TGTGCCACCAGCAGAGCGGACAGGGCTAATGAAAAACTGTTTTTT. Residues: CATSRADRANEKLFF.

The CDR3 is CASSLTTGGTYNEQFF. In DNA, the CDR3 is TGTGCCAGCAGTCTCACAACAGGGGGCACCTACAATGAGCAGTTCTTC. The rearrangement links TRBV6-2 or TRBV6-3 to TRBJ2-1; TRBD1 agrees at 9 bases. V lost 5 bases, J lost 2 bases, and 7 bases stayed unmatched. From germline, CDR1 is MNHEY and CDR2 SVGEGT. The CDR3 totals 16 residues.

The CDR3 sequence is CASSQDWRGVYNEQFF. The CDR3 coding sequence is TGCGCCAGCAGCCAAGATTGGCGGGGGGTATACAATGAGCAGTTCTTC. V and J are TRBV4-3 and TRBJ2-1; 8 bases match TRBD2. The CDR3 length is 16 residues. Germline V gene data show CDR1 as LGHNA and CDR2 as YSLEER. V gave up 0 bases and J gave up 4 bases; unmatched junction bases: 5.

This rearrangement joins TRBV12-3 or TRBV12-4 to TRBJ2-5; D may be TRBD1 or TRBD2 (5 bases each). The DNA end is a closer match to TRBJ2-1, so the J assignment may be wrong. The CDR3 loop spans 15 amino acids. CDR3 DNA sequence: TGTGCCAGCAGTTTAGGGGACCTTGTCCGCAATGAGCAGTTCTTC. Its translation: CASSLGDLVRNEQFF.

The chain employs TRBV12-3 or TRBV12-4 and TRBJ2-3; 9 bases align to TRBD1. The CDR3 spans 16 residues. V lost 5 bases and J lost 6; bases outside the gene matches: 12. The CDR3 loop reads CASSQSGTGYSDTQYF. DNA for the CDR3: TGTGCCAGCAGTCAATCCGGGACAGGGTATTCCGATACGCAGTATTTT.

The J gene is TRBJ2-5, the V gene TRBV11-2; the D gene could be TRBD1 or TRBD2 (6 bases each). The J call may not be correct, given that the DNA end is closer to TRBJ2-1. Germline CDR1 and CDR2: SGHAT and FQNNGV. The CDR3 has 16 amino acids. The CDR3 DNA reads TGTGCCAGCAGCTTAGAGGGTCGGGGGCGCTTGGATGAGCAGTTCTTC. Its translation: CASSLEGRGRLDEQFF.

Only a few counts were recorded for this clonotype. The rearrangement uses TRBV7-9 and TRBJ1-5, with 9 bases matching TRBD1. This CDR3 region has 15 residues. CDR1 SEHNR and CDR2 FQNEAQ come from the germline V gene (reference sequence). Trimming took 4 bases from V and 1 from J; bases not matched to a gene: 2. The CDR3 DNA reads as TGTGCCAGCAGCTCGACAGGGGGAAGCAATCAGCCCCAGCATTTT. It is translated as CASSSTGGSNQPQHF.

The rearrangement joins TRBV29-1 to TRBJ1-2; D is ambiguous. CDR1 is SQVTM, CDR2 ANQGSEA, per germline. The CDR3 spans 13 residues. V was trimmed by 6 bases and J by 3 bases, leaving 14 bases between them. The CDR3 sequence: CSVPNSEDYGYTF. CDR3 bases: TGCAGCGTACCGAACTCAGAGGACTATGGCTACACCTTC.

This clonotype was counted only a few times. The chain links TRBV5-1 to TRBJ1-1, with TRBD1 identical over 7 bases. This CDR3 spans 13 amino acids. V was pared by 1 base and J by 11 bases, with 8 bases of the junction left unmatched. Looked up from germline, CDR1 is SGHRS and CDR2 is YFSETQ. CDR3 sequence (DNA): TGCGCCAGCAGCTTGAGCGGACAGGCACCGGCTTTCTTT. Protein: CASSLSGQAPAFF.

This clonotype was counted between two and nine times. The J gene is TRBJ1-1, the V gene TRBV3-1; 11 bases agree with TRBD1. The germline V gene encodes CDR1 LGHDT and CDR2 YNNKEL (reference sequence). V gave up 1 base and J gave up 6 bases; unmatched junction bases: 1. The length of the CDR3 is 14 residues. DNA for the CDR3: TGTGCCAGCAGCCAAGCGGGACAGGGGGCTGAAGCTTTCTTT. Its translation: CASSQAGQGAEAFF. Using reference TRBV3-1 and TRBJ1-1 for the parts outside the CDR3, the full variable domain is DTAVSQTPKYLVTQMGNDKSIKCEQNLGHDTMYWYKQDSKKFLKIMFSYNNKELIINETVPNRFSPKSPDKAHLNLHINSLELGDSAVYFCASSQAGQGAEAFFGQGTRLTVV.

This clonotype was counted ten times or more. J is TRBJ2-5 and V is TRBV7-2, with TRBD1 identical over 11 bases. The J call may not be correct, given that the DNA end is closer to TRBJ2-7. Per germline, CDR1 SGHTA and CDR2 FQGNSA. The CDR3 length is 15 residues. The CDR3 spells CASSLGQGGSYEQYF. Here the CDR3 DNA reads TGTGCCAGCAGCTTGGGACAGGGGGGCTCCTACGAGCAGTACTTC.

The chain combines TRBV6-6 with TRBJ1-1; D is uncertain. V was shortened by 2 bases and J by 7 bases, with 14 bases between the two germline ends. Germline V gene sequence: CDR1 MNHNY, CDR2 SVGAGI (reference sequence). The CDR3 length is 14 residues. Written as DNA, the CDR3 is TGTGCCAGCAGTTACGACCTCGAGGGTAGTGAAGCTTTCTTT. This sequence encodes CASSYDLEGSEAFF.

This clonotype was counted only a few times. The chain combines TRBV4-1 with TRBJ1-4; D not certain. This CDR3 has 11 amino acids. Germline CDR1 MGHRA, CDR2 YSYEKL. V was clipped by 2 bases and J by 9 bases, with 4 bases between them. CDR3 protein: CASSQKKKLFF. In nucleotides, the CDR3 is TGCGCCAGCAGCCAAAAGAAAAAACTGTTTTTT.

The CDR3 region has the DNA TGTGCCTGGGGACGTGGCAGGGGTCAAGAGACCCAGTACTTC. Its translation is CAWGRGRGQETQYF. The chain joins TRBV30 to TRBJ2-5; a possible D gene is TRBD1 (6 bases). V was pared by 5 bases and J by 2 bases, with 15 bases between. Germline CDR1 GTSNPN, CDR2 SVGIG (reference sequence). The CDR3 is 14 residues long.

V and J are TRBV14 and TRBJ2-1; tentatively, D is TRBD2 (5 bases). The DNA end is more similar to TRBJ2-7, so the J call may be wrong. This CDR3 comprises 15 residues. Germline CDR1 SGHDN, CDR2 FVKESK. The CDR3 bases are TGTGCCAGCAGCCAAATGTCGACCGGACTCTACGAGCAGTACTTC. Amino acids: CASSQMSTGLYEQYF.

The chain has TRBV27 and TRBJ1-5; D possibly corresponds to TRBD1 (5 bases). V gave up 2 bases and J gave up 0 bases, with 11 bases separating them. This CDR3 has 16 amino acids. The germline gives CDR1 MNHEY, CDR2 SMNVEV (reference sequence). The CDR3 bases are TGTGCCAGCAGTTTAGCGGGGGAATATAGCAATCAGCCCCAGCATTTT. It translates to CASSLAGEYSNQPQHF.

This clonotype was observed once. This chain links TRBV29-1 with TRBJ2-7, with 11 nucleotides matching TRBD1. Germline V gene data show CDR1 as SQVTM and CDR2 as ANQGSEA. The V and J ends lost 2 bases and 2 bases, in that order; junction bases with no gene match: 5. CDR3 length: 15 amino acids. CDR3: CSVESAGQGAYEQYF. CDR3 DNA: TGCAGCGTTGAAAGCGCGGGACAGGGGGCCTACGAGCAGTACTTC.

This clonotype appeared many times. The chain has TRBV11-2 and TRBJ2-6, with unresolved D. CDR3 size: 17 residues. Trimming took off 5 bases at V and 0 bases at J, with 14 bases between the two ends. CDR1 and CDR2 (germline): SGHAT, FQNNGV. Here the CDR3 reads CASSPRLISSGANVLTF. DNA for the CDR3: TGTGCCAGCAGCCCCCGACTCATAAGCTCTGGGGCCAACGTCCTGACTTTC.

Only a few counts were recorded for this clonotype. V and J are TRBV28 and TRBJ2-5, with 9 nucleotides matching TRBD2. The V segment lost 9 bases and the J segment 4 bases; nucleotides outside the gene matches: 15. CDR3 length equals 16 residues. Germline V CDR1 and CDR2: MDHEN, SYDVKM. The CDR3 DNA reads TGTGCCAGTGCAATGAAGCGGGGGGCGGGTCTAGAGACCCAGTACTTC. Encoded protein: CASAMKRGAGLETQYF.

The chain is built from TRBV20-1 and TRBJ2-5; D is ambiguous. The end of the DNA is better explained by TRBJ2-7, so the J call may be wrong. Germline V CDR1 and CDR2: DFQATT, SNEGSKA (reference sequence). The CDR3 has 11 residues. The CDR3 sequence: CSATGAYEQYF. Written as DNA, the CDR3 is TGCAGTGCTACGGGCGCCTACGAGCAGTACTTC.

There are a few counts of this clonotype. V gene TRBV7-8 combines with J gene TRBJ2-5; D gene unclear. CDR1 is SGHVS, CDR2 FQNEAQ, per germline. V was shortened by 5 bases and J by 2 bases, with 24 bases between the two germline ends. The CDR3 sequence is 18 residues long. The CDR3 loop reads CASSPQAESWAKQETQYF. CDR3 DNA sequence: TGTGCCAGCAGCCCGCAGGCGGAGTCGTGGGCTAAGCAAGAGACCCAGTACTTC.